This T cell receptor (beta chain) was identified during a study of PD-L1 blockade in urothelial cancer (TCRdb year 2017). With respect to the entire study: Therapy was started in 2014 for all patients, and atezolizumab 1,200 mg was administered intravenously every 3 weeks. The study, an exploratory multi-omic analysis, examined somatic, immune and clinical correlates of response to PD-L1 blockade with atezolizumab in urothelial cancer. In the same patients who had TCR sequencing, pretreatment tumors also underwent whole exome sequencing and RNA sequencing. Roughly 10 patients reached durable clinical benefit, while about 20 patients did not. A median of around 150,000 T cells and some 90,000 unique TCRs was obtained from blood samples, and a median clonality of roughly 0.074 was observed. Some 30 patients had pretreatment blood TCR-seq, some 25 had at least one posttreatment blood collection, and some 25 had tumor TCR-seq. An ECOG performance status of 0 or 1 was recorded for the patients, and 0 to 3 prior chemotherapy regimens had been received by the patients. Durable clinical benefit meant progression-free survival longer than 6 months, and TCR features were also tested against progression-free and overall survival. Blood samples were analyzed 3 weeks after the start of treatment (second dose) and 6 weeks after the start of treatment. About 90% of the 29 patients were males with bladder-origin urothelial cancer, and about 65% of the roughly 30 reported a prior smoking history. TCR sequencing covered pretreatment tumor samples and matched, serially collected peripheral blood taken before and after atezolizumab treatment. The paper's findings and limits, for the study overall: Improved progression-free and overall survival was found to be associated with pretreatment peripheral blood TCR clonality below the median. Because the sample size was small (n ≈ 27) and many exploratory analyses were performed, the results are intended to be hypothesis-generating. At 3 weeks after the start of treatment, tumor-associated TCR clones in peripheral blood had expanded more in patients with durable benefit (n ≈ 24, p = 0.022).

Synthetic TCR analog templates were spiked into each PCR to estimate absolute template abundance from read counts. Using the immunoSEQ assay, TCRbeta CDR3 regions were amplified from genomic DNA with bias-controlled V and J gene primers. Rearranged TCRbeta segments were sequenced at approximately 20X coverage. From the authors' description of their analysis: Clustering was used to correct sequencing errors, and CDR3s were annotated against IMGT so that V, D and J genes could be assigned. Downstream analyses used only productive TCRbeta rearrangements, leaving out any out-of-frame or stop-codon sequences. To compute clonality, Shannon entropy was normalized by the log of the number of unique productive sequences and then subtracted from one. Clones differing between time points or between blood and tumor were identified using Fisher's exact test with Benjamini-Hochberg correction, with an adjusted p below 0.01 applied as the threshold. TCRdb retrieved this table from immuneACCESS and kept in-frame rearrangements only. Not all clones are present; in checked studies, unresolved V genes account for under half, and no reason is known for the remainder. That table gives V, J and clone size, and the DNA gave D and trimming. For this sample there are just under 65,000 clones; over 75% appear just once. The ten most abundant clones make up around 1.5% of the sample.

Details on this clone: Its antigen specificity is not known. No per-base quality is available; no much larger clone lies one base away.

V and J are trimmed by 1 base and 4 bases, and the gene matches miss 4 bases of the junction. The germline V gene provides CDR1 SGHRS and CDR2 YFSETQ. The cysteine opens and the phenylalanine closes a CDR3 of 14 amino acids. Only the CDR3 DNA is retained, 42 bases long and in frame from the first base. According to the study, the label for this sample's time point signals: pretreatment peripheral blood. The cohort comprised approximately 30 patients with locally advanced or metastatic urothelial carcinoma treated at Memorial Sloan Kettering on a trial protocol. Peripheral blood mononuclear cells were collected pretreatment and during treatment, at between 1 and 8 total time points per patient. The Qiagen DNeasy Blood extraction kit was used to purify genomic DNA from total PBMCs and from tumor samples. PBMCs were collected pretreatment and during treatment, and were isolated and stored as previously described.

The material sequenced was PBMCs, taken around atezolizumab (anti-PD-L1) treatment. In this chain, TRBV5-1 is recombined with TRBJ2-5, and 7 bases in between align with TRBD1. This TCR was sampled from a man between 65 and 85 years old with urothelial cancer. The CDR3 corresponds to CASSLSGGLETQYF. The bases read TGCGCCAGCAGCTTGTCAGGGGGTTTAGAGACCCAGTACTTC.